This TCR beta chain was captured by sequencing in a study of T cell responses to AZD1222 COVID-19 vaccine. Overall study results and limits: Recipients of two AZD1222 doses showed rising Spike-specific TCR breadth and depth.

As regards this clone: Its specificity is not known.

This CDR3 region has 12 residues. Germline V CDR1 and CDR2: SQVTM, ANQGSEA. The V end was cut by 3 bases, the J end by 5 bases, with 10 bases between. The data were produced by immunoSEQ multiplex PCR, yet TCRdb's version contains in-frame clones alone and is incomplete. The sample includes 140,000 or so clones, about 92% seen only once; the top ten take about 1.9%. This clonotype was sampled from an adult in good health. The V call is TRBV29-1, the J call TRBJ1-2, with unresolved D. The input for sequencing was peripheral blood, taken on day 0 of AZD1222 vaccination. CDR3 region: CSVDKVGYGYTF. The CDR3 DNA sequence: TGCAGCGTTGACAAAGTCGGTTATGGCTACACCTTC.